Listed below are T cell receptor beta chains from one sample, sequenced in a study of shared T cell receptors in the human thymus. Profiling relied on immunoSEQ multiplex PCR, and the TCRdb table lists in-frame clones only, not all of them. The sample contains hundreds of thousands of clones, about 87% of which appear only once. The data were also submitted as part of a second study, on human thymus T cells.

Sequencing was done on a sample of thymocytes. Receptors were obtained from a boy less than two years old with a congenital heart defect. The CDR3 runs from the conserved cysteine through the conserved F or W. Each record gives: V gene, J gene, clone size, D gene, CDR3 DNA, CDR3 protein. D genes are given only for firm matches. The size entry is marked missing in some rows and otherwise reads once, few, many or a size class.

TRBV19	TRBJ1-5	few	NA	TGTGCCAGTACCCCTCACACCCGTGGTTCGATAAAAAGCAATCAGCCCCAGCATTTT	CASTPHTRGSIKSNQPQHF
TRBV29-1	TRBJ2-7	NA	NA	TGCAGCGTCCTACTAGATACTTACTACGAGCAGTACTTC	CSVLLDTYYEQYF
TRBV28	TRBJ2-5	once	TRBD1	TGTGCCAGCAAGTCTACAGGGGGAGAGACCCAGTACTTC	CASKSTGGETQYF
TRBV7-8	TRBJ2-7	NA	NA	TGTGCCAGCAGCTTGGCGAGTGGGAGCGATAACGAGCAGTACTTC	CASSLASGSDNEQYF
TRBV7-6	TRBJ2-1	NA	TRBD2	TGTGCCAGCAGCTTATCTCCGAGGCGGGGGGACGACTACAATGAGCAGTTCTTC	CASSLSPRRGDDYNEQFF
TRBV4-3	TRBJ2-5	NA	NA	TGCGCCAGCTCCACAAAATTAGCGGCCCAAGAGACCCAGTACTTC	CASSTKLAAQETQYF
TRBV5-4	TRBJ2-1	NA	TRBD2	TGTGCCAGCAGCTCCAAGCGGGGGTGGGGTGAGCAGTTCTTC	CASSSKRGWGEQFF
TRBV27	TRBJ2-3	NA	TRBD1	TGTGCCAGTTGGGGGACAGACCAGGGTACGCAGTATTTT	CASWGTDQGTQYF
TRBV5-1	TRBJ1-1	NA	TRBD1	TGCGCCAGCAGCTTGTTAACAGGGGACACTGAAGCTTTCTTT	CASSLLTGDTEAFF
TRBV19	TRBJ1-5	NA	NA	TGTGCCAGTAGTATAGGAGGACAGCCCCAGCATTTT	CASSIGGQPQHF